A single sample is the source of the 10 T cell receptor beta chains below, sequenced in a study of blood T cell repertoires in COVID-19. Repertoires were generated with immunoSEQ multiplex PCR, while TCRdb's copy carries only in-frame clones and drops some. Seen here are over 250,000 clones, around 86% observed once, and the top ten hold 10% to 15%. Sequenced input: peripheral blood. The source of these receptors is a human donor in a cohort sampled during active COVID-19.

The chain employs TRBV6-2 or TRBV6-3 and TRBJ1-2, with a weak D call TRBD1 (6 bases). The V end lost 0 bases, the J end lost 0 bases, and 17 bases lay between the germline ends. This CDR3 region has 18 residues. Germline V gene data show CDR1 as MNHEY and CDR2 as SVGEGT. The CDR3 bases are TGTGCCAGCAGTTACTCCGCGGGCAGGGGAGAAGCTAACTATGGCTACACCTTC. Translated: CASSYSAGRGEANYGYTF.

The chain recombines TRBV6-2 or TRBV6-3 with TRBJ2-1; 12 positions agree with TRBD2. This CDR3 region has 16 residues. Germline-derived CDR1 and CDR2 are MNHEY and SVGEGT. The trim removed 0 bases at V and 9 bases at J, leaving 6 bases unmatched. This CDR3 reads CASSYSPSGRAFEQFF. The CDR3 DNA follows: TGTGCCAGCAGTTACTCTCCTAGCGGGAGGGCCTTTGAGCAGTTCTTC.

The CDR3 sequence: CASSLFGGNEQFF. CDR3 sequence (DNA): TGTGCCAGCAGCTTATTTGGAGGGAATGAGCAGTTCTTC. The rearrangement uses TRBV7-7 and TRBJ2-1, with D possibly being TRBD2 (6 bases). The CDR3 runs to 13 residues. Germline assignment: CDR1 SSHAT and CDR2 FNYEAQ (reference sequence). Trimming shortened V by 2 bases and J by 7 bases, and 9 bases separated the two germline ends.

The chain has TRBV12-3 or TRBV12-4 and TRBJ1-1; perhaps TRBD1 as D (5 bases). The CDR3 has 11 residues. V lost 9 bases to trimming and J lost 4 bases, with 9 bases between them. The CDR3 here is CASSGGTEAFF. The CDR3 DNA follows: TGTGCCAGTTCGGGGGGCACTGAAGCTTTCTTT.

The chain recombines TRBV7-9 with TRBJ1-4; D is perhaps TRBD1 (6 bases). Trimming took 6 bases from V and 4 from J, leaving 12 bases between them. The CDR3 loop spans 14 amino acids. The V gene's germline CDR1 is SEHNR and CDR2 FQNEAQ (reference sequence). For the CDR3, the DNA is TGTGCCAGCAGTTTTACAGGGTTTAATGAAAAACTGTTTTTT. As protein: CASSFTGFNEKLFF.

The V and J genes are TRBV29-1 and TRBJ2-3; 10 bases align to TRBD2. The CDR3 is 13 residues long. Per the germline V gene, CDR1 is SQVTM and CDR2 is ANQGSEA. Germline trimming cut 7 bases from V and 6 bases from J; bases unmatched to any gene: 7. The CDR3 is CSGGTSEFDTQYF. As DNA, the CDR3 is TGCAGCGGGGGGACTAGCGAGTTTGATACGCAGTATTTT.

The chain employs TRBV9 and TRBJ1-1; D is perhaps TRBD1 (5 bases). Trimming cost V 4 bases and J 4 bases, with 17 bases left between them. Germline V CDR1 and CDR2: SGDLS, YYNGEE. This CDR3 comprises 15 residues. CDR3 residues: CASSPWREGRTEAFF. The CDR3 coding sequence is TGTGCCAGCAGCCCATGGAGGGAGGGGCGCACTGAAGCTTTCTTT.

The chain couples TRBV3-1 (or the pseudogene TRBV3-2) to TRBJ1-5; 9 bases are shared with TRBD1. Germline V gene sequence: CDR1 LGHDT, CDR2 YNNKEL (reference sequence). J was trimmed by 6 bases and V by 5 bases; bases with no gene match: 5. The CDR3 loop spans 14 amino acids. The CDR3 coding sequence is TGTGCCAGCAGCGAAACAGGGGGCCCTCAGCCCCAGCATTTT. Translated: CASSETGGPQPQHF.

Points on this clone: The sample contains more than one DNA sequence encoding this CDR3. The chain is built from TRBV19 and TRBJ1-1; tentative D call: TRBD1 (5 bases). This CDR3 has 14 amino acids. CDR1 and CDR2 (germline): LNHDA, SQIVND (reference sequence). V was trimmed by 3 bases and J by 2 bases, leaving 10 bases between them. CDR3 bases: TGTGCCAGTAGTATCGGGCAGGGAAACACTGAAGCTTTCTTT. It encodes CASSIGQGNTEAFF.

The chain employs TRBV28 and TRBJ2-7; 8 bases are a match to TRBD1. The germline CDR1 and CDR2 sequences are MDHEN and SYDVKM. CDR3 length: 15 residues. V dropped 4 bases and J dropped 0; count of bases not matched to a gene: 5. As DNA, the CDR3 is TGTGCCAGCAGTTCCCCACAGGGGGGCTCCTACGAGCAGTACTTC. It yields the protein CASSSPQGGSYEQYF.